This entry lists 13 T cell receptor beta chains sequenced from one sample in a study of blood T cell repertoires in COVID-19. The repertoire was sequenced with immunoSEQ multiplex PCR; TCRdb's copy has only in-frame clones and lacks some. The sample includes 300,000 to 400,000 clones, approximately 86% of them seen just once. Sequenced: peripheral blood. These receptors originate from a man in his thirties or forties with COVID-19, enrolled during active disease.

The chain combines TRBV7-8 with TRBJ2-7, with TRBD2 matching over 14 bases. CDR1 is SGHVS, CDR2 FQNEAQ, per germline. V gave up 5 bases and J gave up 3 bases; unmatched junction bases: 3. The CDR3 length is 15 residues. This chain's CDR3 is CASSHGTSGGYEQYF. CDR3 bases: TGTGCCAGCAGCCACGGGACTAGCGGGGGCTACGAGCAGTACTTC.

The chain couples TRBV2 to TRBJ2-7; 7 bases map to TRBD1. J gave up 0 bases and V 6 bases, and 5 bases lay outside the gene matches. Germline values: CDR1 SNHLY, CDR2 FYNNEI. CDR3 length: 14 residues. CDR3 sequence (DNA): TGTGCCAGCAGAGGGGGCGCAGTCTCCTACGAGCAGTACTTC. It translates to CASRGGAVSYEQYF. The full variable domain, rest sourced from reference TRBV2 and TRBJ2-7, is EPEVTQTPSHQVTQMGQEVILRCVPISNHLYFYWYRQILGQKVEFLVSFYNNEISEKSEIFDDQFSVERPDGSNFTLKIRSTKLEDSAMYFCASRGGAVSYEQYFGPGTRLTVT.

CDR3 amino acids: CASSPYAGLEAGYTF. The DNA of the CDR3 is TGTGCCAGCAGCCCTTACGCCGGTCTCGAAGCTGGCTACACCTTC. The genes are TRBV3-1 (or the pseudogene TRBV3-2) and TRBJ1-2; D gene uncertain. Deletions cut 4 bases from V and 7 bases from J, with 19 bases between. The CDR3 loop spans 15 amino acids. Germline V gives CDR1 LGHDT, CDR2 YNNKEL (reference sequence).

This clone was detected only a few times. The chain employs TRBV15 and TRBJ1-3, with 9 bases lining up with TRBD1. V shed 1 base and J 8 bases; nucleotides not matched to a gene: 12. The germline V gene encodes CDR1 LNHNV and CDR2 YYDKDF (reference sequence). This CDR3 spans 17 amino acids. The CDR3 region has the DNA TGTGCCACCAGCAGAGGGCGCCGGGACAGGGTATGGGACACCATATATTTT. Protein sequence: CATSRGRRDRVWDTIYF.

This chain's CDR3 is CASSLEIGRTGYTF. CDR3 coding DNA: TGCGCCAGCAGCTTGGAGATAGGGAGGACTGGCTACACCTTC. This chain uses TRBV5-1 with TRBJ1-2; D is unresolved. CDR3 length equals 14 residues. Trimming pared 0 bases from V and 7 bases from J, leaving 13 bases between. Looked up from germline, CDR1 is SGHRS and CDR2 is YFSETQ.

The genes are TRBV5-1 and TRBJ2-7; TRBD1 aligns across 9 bases. The CDR3 totals 13 residues. Germline assignment: CDR1 SGHRS and CDR2 YFSETQ. The trim removed 5 bases at V and 12 bases at J, leaving 12 bases unmatched. CDR3 in amino acids: CASRTDRGESPYF. The DNA of the CDR3 is TGCGCCAGCAGGACGGACAGGGGAGAGAGTCCGTACTTC.

This clone was seen a single time. The gene calls are TRBV12-5 and TRBJ1-1, with D uncertain. V lost 2 bases and J lost 0, with 13 bases in between. Germline loops: CDR1 LGHNT, CDR2 FRNRAP. This CDR3 is 16 amino acids long. CDR3 loop: CASGLRPRGVNTEAFF. The CDR3 nucleotides read TGTGCTAGTGGTTTGAGACCCCGGGGAGTGAACACTGAAGCTTTCTTT.

The chain carries TRBV28 and TRBJ2-1; 8 positions agree with TRBD1. The V and J ends lost 3 bases and 5 bases, in that order; junction bases with no gene match: 3. Germline-derived CDR1 and CDR2 are MDHEN and SYDVKM. The CDR3 totals 14 residues. CDR3 nucleotide sequence: TGTGCCAGCAGTTTTTACAGGGGGGACAATGAGCAGTTCTTC. This codes for CASSFYRGDNEQFF.

The chain is built from TRBV6-5 and TRBJ1-6; 9 bases are shared with TRBD1. Germline V lookup: CDR1 MNHEY, CDR2 SVGAGI. The CDR3 has 14 residues. The trim removed 6 bases at V and 7 bases at J, leaving 4 bases unmatched. CDR3 region: CASRRDRENSPLHF. CDR3 nucleotides: TGTGCCAGCAGGAGGGACAGGGAGAATTCACCCCTCCACTTT.

V is TRBV24-1 and J is TRBJ2-5; a weak D match, TRBD1 (5 bases). The V and J ends lost 4 bases and 6 bases respectively, with 11 bases between them. The germline V gene encodes CDR1 KGHDR and CDR2 SFDVKD. This CDR3 is 13 amino acids long. CDR3 coding DNA: TGTGCCACCAGTGACCCAGGGATACAGACCCAGTACTTC. Its protein product is CATSDPGIQTQYF.

The chain combines TRBV6-5 with TRBJ1-6; a possible D gene is TRBD1 (5 bases). V shed 6 bases and J shed 5 bases, with 14 bases lying between them. The CDR3 is 15 amino acids. Germline loops: CDR1 MNHEY, CDR2 SVGAGI. CDR3 coding DNA: TGTGCCAGCAGGCAGGGTATCGCCCATAATTCACCCCTCCACTTT. This codes for CASRQGIAHNSPLHF.

This chain joins TRBV7-2 and TRBJ1-1; D might be TRBD1 (6 bases). Germline-derived CDR1 and CDR2 are SGHTA and FQGNSA. Trimming stripped 1 base from V and 2 bases from J, with 14 bases between. The CDR3 runs to 16 residues. In DNA, the CDR3 is TGTGCCAGCAGCTTAGACAGGGCGCGCGCTAACACTGAAGCTTTCTTT. Its protein is CASSLDRARANTEAFF. Based on the CDR3 plus reference TRBV7-2 and TRBJ1-1, the full variable domain is GAGVSQSPSNKVTEKGKDVELRCDPISGHTALYWYRQSLGQGLEFLIYFQGNSAPDKSGLPSDRFSAERTGGSVSTLTIQRTQQEDSAVYLCASSLDRARANTEAFFGQGTRLTVV.

This chain links TRBV7-2 with TRBJ2-1, with D uncertain. Germline loops: CDR1 SGHTA, CDR2 FQGNSA. CDR3 length: 13 residues. The V end was cut by 1 base, the J end by 6 bases, with 7 bases between. CDR3 nucleotides: TGTGCCAGCAGCTTAGTCCGGGTCAATGAGCAGTTCTTC. This encodes CASSLVRVNEQFF.